This T cell receptor beta chain was recovered during a study of blood T cell repertoires in COVID-19. Across the study: Researchers got acute and convalescent COVID-19 samples from the United States, Italy and Spain. PBMCs, B-cell-depleted T cells, or T cells provided the cDNA or gDNA that made up the material.

How the authors handled the data: Reference gene primer amplification in the assay estimated nucleated cell counts. Measured with immunoSEQ multiplex PCR; TCRdb has only the in-frame clones, and not every one. The DNA was the basis for D and trimming; V, J and clone size are from that table. This sample has tens of thousands of clones, with 85% found just once. Sequencing was carried out using peripheral blood. The clonotype originates from a man of 80 years or more with acute or convalescent COVID-19.

CDR3 DNA sequence: TGTGCCAGCAGCAAACAGGGGAACACTGAAGCTTTCTTT. Encoded protein: CASSKQGNTEAFF. V gene TRBV7-2 combines with J gene TRBJ1-1, with D perhaps TRBD1 (6 bases). The CDR3 extends over 13 amino acids. CDR1 is SGHTA, CDR2 FQGNSA, per germline. Trimming stripped 5 bases from V and 1 base from J, with 8 bases between.